A selection of T cell receptor beta chains follows, all from one sample in a study of CD8 T cells in Susac syndrome. TCRdb redid the calling of the immunoSEQ multiplex PCR reads with MiXCR, one entry per CDR3 protein. The profile shows a few hundred thousand distinct CDR3 sequences, around 85% of them singletons. Input material: CD8+ T cells from PBMCs. The receptors shown here come from a human donor with multiple sclerosis. CDR3s include the opening cysteine and the closing phenylalanine or tryptophan. The D gene is left open where the match is weak. Clone sizes are given selectively: once, few, many, or a class where the clone is expanded.

NA,TRBJ2-7,TRBV27,NA,CASSLTETHEQYF,TGTGCCAGCAGTTTAACTGAGACCCACGAGCAGTACTTC
NA,TRBJ2-1,TRBV20-1,TRBD2,CSAPTSESSYNEQFF,TGCAGTGCCCCGACTAGCGAGAGCTCCTACAATGAGCAGTTCTTC
NA,TRBJ1-5,TRBV19,NA,CASTPGPIFNQPQHF,TGTGCCAGTACCCCGGGACCGATCTTCAATCAGCCCCAGCATTTT
NA,TRBJ2-7,TRBV27,TRBD1,CASSLSGQGASSYEQYF,TGTGCCAGCAGTTTATCAGGACAGGGAGCATCCTCCTACGAGCAGTACTTC
once,TRBJ1-5,TRBV2,TRBD1,CASSGTGNNQPQHF,TGTGCCAGCAGCGGGACAGGTAACAATCAGCCCCAGCATTTT
NA,TRBJ2-1,TRBV5-1,TRBD2,CASSFPTVTSGGASSYNEQFF,TGCGCCAGCAGCTTCCCGACCGTGACTAGCGGGGGGGCCAGCTCCTACAATGAGCAGTTCTTC
NA,TRBJ2-2,TRBV29-1,NA,CSVEARGDTGELFF,TGCAGCGTTGAAGCCAGGGGGGACACCGGGGAGCTGTTTTTT
NA,TRBJ2-1,TRBV27,TRBD2,CASTSGSLFEQFF,TGTGCCAGCACCAGCGGGAGCCTGTTTGAGCAGTTCTTC
NA,TRBJ2-3,TRBV12-3/TRBV12-4,NA,CASSPTHPRTDTQYF,TGTGCCAGCAGCCCAACTCACCCACGCACAGATACGCAGTATTTT
NA,TRBJ1-1,TRBV14,TRBD1,CASSLRGGGVAFF,TGTGCCAGCAGCCTTAGGGGAGGGGGCGTTGCTTTCTTT
NA,TRBJ1-3,TRBV6-5,TRBD1,CASSYSPRTGAGNTIYF,TGTGCCAGCAGTTACTCTCCTAGGACAGGGGCCGGAAACACCATATATTTT
NA,TRBJ2-1,TRBV27,TRBD2,CASARGGPYNEQFF,TGTGCCAGCGCTCGGGGGGGCCCCTACAATGAGCAGTTCTTC
NA,TRBJ1-4,TRBV3-1,NA,CASSQESTDYNEKLFF,TGTGCCAGCAGCCAAGAAAGTACAGATTATAATGAAAAACTGTTTTTT
NA,TRBJ2-7,TRBV25-1,NA,CASSDADPVNRYEQYF,TGTGCCAGCAGTGACGCTGACCCGGTTAATAGGTACGAGCAGTACTTC
NA,TRBJ2-1,TRBV6-1,NA,CASSMGPFSSTYSDSYNEQFF,TGTGCCAGCAGTATGGGTCCTTTCTCGAGCACATATAGCGACTCCTACAATGAGCAGTTCTTC
NA,TRBJ2-1,TRBV5-1,NA,CASSLLAPGLYNEQFF,TGCGCCAGCAGCTTGCTAGCCCCAGGGCTCTACAATGAGCAGTTCTTC
NA,TRBJ1-2,TRBV25-1,NA,CASSDWGDYGYTF,TGTGCCAGCAGCGATTGGGGGGACTATGGCTACACCTTC
few,TRBJ2-3,TRBV6-1,NA,CASSDTGTEATDTQYF,TGTGCCAGCAGTGATACCGGGACGGAGGCCACAGATACGCAGTATTTT
NA,TRBJ2-5,TRBV6-1,NA,CASSGIGDSTFQETQYF,TGTGCCAGCAGCGGCATCGGGGACTCCACTTTCCAAGAGACCCAGTACTTC
NA,TRBJ1-2,TRBV10-3,NA,CAISEVVSFYGYTF,TGTGCCATCAGTGAAGTGGTCAGCTTTTATGGCTACACCTTC
NA,TRBJ2-5,TRBV5-6,NA,CASSLAYQISGETQYF,TGTGCCAGCAGCTTGGCGTACCAGATCTCCGGGGAGACCCAGTACTTC
NA,TRBJ1-1,TRBV20-1,NA,CSARDPGRNTEAFF,TGCAGTGCTAGAGACCCGGGTAGGAACACTGAAGCTTTCTTT